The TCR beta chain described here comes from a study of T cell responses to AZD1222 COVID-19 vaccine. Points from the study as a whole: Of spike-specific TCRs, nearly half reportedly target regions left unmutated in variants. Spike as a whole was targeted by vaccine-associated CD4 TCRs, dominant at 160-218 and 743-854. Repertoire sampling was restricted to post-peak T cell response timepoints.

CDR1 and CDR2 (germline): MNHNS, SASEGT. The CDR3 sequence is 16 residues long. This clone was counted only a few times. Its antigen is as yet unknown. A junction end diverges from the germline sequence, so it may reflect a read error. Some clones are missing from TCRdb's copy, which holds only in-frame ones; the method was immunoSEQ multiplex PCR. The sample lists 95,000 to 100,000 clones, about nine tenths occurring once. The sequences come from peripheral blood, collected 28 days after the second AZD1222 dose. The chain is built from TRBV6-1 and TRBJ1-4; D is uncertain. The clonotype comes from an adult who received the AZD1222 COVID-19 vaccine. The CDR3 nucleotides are TGTGCCAGCAGCGAAGTGGTGTCTAGAACTAATGAAAAACTGTTTTTT. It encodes CASSEVVSRTNEKLFF.